This record concerns one TCR beta chain sequence. The antigen is not known. CDR3 length equals 14 residues. V trimming: 1 base; J trimming: 9 bases; junction bases outside the gene matches: 9. Germline V gene lookup returns CDR1 GTSNPN and CDR2 SVGIG (reference sequence). TCRdb's table, derived via immunoSEQ multiplex PCR, lists solely in-frame clones and lacks some. Of roughly 2.5 million clones detected, around 90% appear once; the ten largest clones hold under 0.15%. The data belong to a study of shared clonotypes between healthy human individuals. Study-wide context: For every donor, three CD4 naive, three CD4 memory, two CD8 naive and one CD8 memory plates were used.

Overall study findings and caveats: Clonotype sharing among the donors was expected to vary with sequencing depth.

The source is a young man in good health. This chain links TRBV30 with TRBJ1-3; 7 bases match TRBD1. What was sequenced was naive CD4+ T cells sorted from blood. Indicated subset: CD45RA+ positively selected. The CDR3 is CAWSEGASVSTIYF. Here the CDR3 DNA reads TGTGCCTGGAGTGAGGGGGCGTCGGTGAGCACCATATATTTT.